Below are 28 T cell receptor beta chains sequenced from a single sample in a study of blood T cell repertoires in COVID-19. The data were produced by immunoSEQ multiplex PCR, yet TCRdb's version contains in-frame clones alone and is incomplete. The sample contains roughly 100,000 clones, around 87% of which appear only once. Sequenced: peripheral blood. Source of these receptors: a man between 45 and 60 years old with active or convalescent COVID-19.

The J gene is TRBJ1-5, the V gene TRBV19; 8 bases are a match to TRBD1. Germline CDR1 reads LNHDA; CDR2 reads SQIVND (reference sequence). Losses at the gene ends were 4 bases for V and 3 bases for J; bases not matched to a gene: 5. This CDR3 contains 15 residues. Here the CDR3 reads CASSRTGTNNQPQHF. The CDR3 DNA follows: TGTGCCAGTAGTAGGACAGGGACAAACAATCAGCCCCAGCATTTT.

This clone has only one observation. The rearrangement uses TRBV11-2 and TRBJ2-7, with 7 positions matching TRBD1. Trimming at V came to 0 bases and at J to 2 bases, leaving 10 bases not matched to a gene. In germline, CDR1 is SGHAT, CDR2 FQNNGV. The CDR3 extends over 17 amino acids. The CDR3 DNA is TGTGCCAGCAGCTTAGATGGAGTCGGGACAGTGACCTACGAGCAGTACTTC. Residues: CASSLDGVGTVTYEQYF.

The chain has TRBV18 and TRBJ1-1; 7 bases match TRBD1. CDR1 is KGHSH and CDR2 is LQKENI in the germline V gene. The CDR3 length is 15 residues. The J segment lost 3 bases and the V segment lost 6 bases, leaving 10 bases of the junction unmatched. CDR3 bases: TGTGCCAGCTCGCTAATGGGACAGCGGGACACTGAAGCTTTCTTT. Translating it yields CASSLMGQRDTEAFF. The whole variable domain, filled in from reference TRBV18 and TRBJ1-1, reads NAGVMQNPRHLVRRRGQEARLRCSPMKGHSHVYWYRQLPEEGLKFMVYLQKENIIDESGMPKERFSAEFPKEGPSILRIQQVVRGDSAAYFCASSLMGQRDTEAFFGQGTRLTVV.

The rearrangement uses TRBV7-8 and TRBJ2-1; TRBD1 aligns across 7 bases. The trim removed 2 bases at V and 0 bases at J, leaving 1 base unmatched. The CDR3 has 15 amino acids. Germline assignment: CDR1 SGHVS and CDR2 FQNEAQ. CDR3 loop: CASSLQGVSYNEQFF. Written as DNA, the CDR3 is TGTGCCAGCAGCTTACAGGGGGTCTCCTACAATGAGCAGTTCTTC.

The chain has TRBV5-1 and TRBJ2-2, with D possibly being TRBD2 (5 bases). The CDR3 totals 15 residues. The germline V gene has CDR1 SGHRS and CDR2 YFSETQ. The V end lost 1 base, the J end lost 0 bases, and 7 bases lay between the germline ends. The CDR3 bases are TGCGCCAGCAGCTTGTTCGGGGCGAACACCGGGGAGCTGTTTTTT. It specifies CASSLFGANTGELFF.

The chain couples TRBV7-6 to TRBJ2-1; 8 bases line up with TRBD1. The ends lost 5 bases at V and 0 bases at J; junction bases unmatched: 3. The CDR3 contains 15 residues. CDR1 is SGHVS, CDR2 FNYEAQ, per germline. CDR3 loop: CASSRTGSSYNEQFF. The CDR3 nucleotides read TGTGCCAGCAGCCGGACAGGGAGCTCCTACAATGAGCAGTTCTTC.

This clone was recorded once. The gene calls are TRBV10-2 and TRBJ2-3; 12 nucleotides line up with TRBD2. The V segment lost 6 bases and the J segment 2 bases; nucleotides outside the gene matches: 6. Per germline, CDR1 WSHSY and CDR2 SAAADI. The CDR3 runs to 16 residues. The CDR3 is CASSRGLAGYTDTQYF. The DNA of the CDR3 is TGCGCCAGCAGCCGCGGACTAGCGGGGTACACAGATACGCAGTATTTT.

V usage is TRBV30 and J usage is TRBJ2-3; 8 nucleotides line up with TRBD1. The CDR3 covers 12 residues. Per the germline V gene, CDR1 is GTSNPN and CDR2 is SVGIG (reference sequence). The J segment lost 6 bases and the V segment lost 4 bases, leaving 3 bases of the junction unmatched. The CDR3 coding sequence is TGTGCCTGGACCAGGGGGCGGGATACGCAGTATTTT. This codes for CAWTRGRDTQYF.

V is TRBV5-1 and J is TRBJ2-5; 9 bases are a match to TRBD1. The length of the CDR3 is 15 residues. The V gene end was trimmed by 0 bases and the J gene end by 3 bases; junction bases not matched to a gene: 3. In germline, CDR1 is SGHRS, CDR2 YFSETQ. The CDR3 bases are TGCGCCAGCAGCTTGGGGCGGACAGGGGAAGAGACCCAGTACTTC. This sequence encodes CASSLGRTGEETQYF.

This chain uses TRBV5-4 with TRBJ1-6; weak D call: TRBD1 (6 bases). Germline CDR1 and CDR2: SGHNT and YYREEE (reference sequence). V gave up 0 bases and J gave up 8 bases, with 12 bases separating them. This CDR3 has 15 amino acids. CDR3 region: CASSLAGVTDSPLHF. The CDR3 region has the DNA TGTGCCAGCAGCTTGGCAGGGGTTACCGATTCACCCCTCCACTTT.

This chain joins TRBV6-5 and TRBJ1-1; D remains ambiguous. Per germline, CDR1 MNHEY and CDR2 SVGAGI. The CDR3 runs to 15 residues. V shed 5 bases and J shed 0 bases, with 13 bases lying between them. The CDR3 DNA reads TGTGCCAGCAGTCCCCTTACAGCGGTGAACACTGAAGCTTTCTTT. Its protein product is CASSPLTAVNTEAFF.

The CDR3 region is CASSLEVAGNEQYF. CDR3 nucleotides: TGTGCCAGCAGCTTAGAAGTGGCGGGGAACGAGCAGTACTTC. V usage is TRBV11-2 and J usage is TRBJ2-7; TRBD2 might be the D (6 bases). The CDR3 length is 14 residues. V was cut by 0 bases and J by 5 bases, with 11 bases left in between. Germline CDR1 is SGHAT and CDR2 is FQNNGV.

This chain uses TRBV3-1 (or the pseudogene TRBV3-2) with TRBJ2-5; tentatively, D is TRBD1 (6 bases). Trimming took 1 base from V and 1 from J, leaving 10 bases between them. CDR1 and CDR2 from the germline V gene are LGHDT and YNNKEL (reference sequence). The CDR3 runs to 15 residues. As DNA, the CDR3 is TGTGCCAGCAGCCAAGGGACAGTGAGCCAAGAGACCCAGTACTTC. This gives the protein CASSQGTVSQETQYF.

The chain uses TRBV18 and TRBJ1-1, with no clear D. V was cut by 3 bases and J by 1 base, with 15 bases left in between. The CDR3 sequence is 16 residues long. Germline CDR1 KGHSH, CDR2 LQKENI. CDR3 sequence: CASSPQPDGGNTEAFF. Written as DNA, the CDR3 is TGTGCCAGCTCACCCCAACCGGACGGAGGGAACACTGAAGCTTTCTTT.

The chain carries TRBV6-5 and TRBJ1-1; D might be TRBD1 (5 bases). Trimming cost V 3 bases and J 4 bases, with 12 bases left between them. The CDR3 is 14 amino acids. The germline CDR1 and CDR2 sequences are MNHEY and SVGAGI. CDR3 nucleotide sequence: TGTGCCAGCAGTTATAAGGGGTTGAGCACTGAAGCTTTCTTT. As protein: CASSYKGLSTEAFF.

The J gene is TRBJ2-7, the V gene TRBV6-5; 11 positions agree with TRBD1. Germline lookup yields CDR1 MNHEY and CDR2 SVGAGI. V lost 6 bases and J lost 7; bases outside the gene matches: 5. The CDR3 covers 13 residues. Written as DNA, the CDR3 is TGTGCCAGCAGAGGACAGGGGGCGGGTGAGCAGTACGTC. Amino acids: CASRGQGAGEQYV.

CDR3 protein: CASSQDNRWGTDTQYF. CDR3 DNA sequence: TGTGCCAGCAGCCAAGACAACAGGTGGGGCACAGATACGCAGTATTTT. The chain couples TRBV3-1 (or the pseudogene TRBV3-2) to TRBJ2-3, with D possibly matching TRBD1 (5 bases). V was cut by 0 bases and J by 1 base, with 11 bases left in between. This CDR3 spans 16 amino acids. Germline CDR1 LGHDT, CDR2 YNNKEL (reference sequence).

The J gene is TRBJ2-5, the V gene TRBV6-2 or TRBV6-3; TRBD2 matches 11 bases. V dropped 5 bases and J dropped 1; count of bases not matched to a gene: 6. Germline V lookup: CDR1 MNHEY, CDR2 SVGEGT. This CDR3 is built from 16 residues. CDR3 amino acids: CASSLPSGGTQETQYF. As DNA, the CDR3 is TGTGCCAGCAGTCTCCCTAGCGGGGGGACCCAAGAGACCCAGTACTTC.

This chain joins TRBV20-1 and TRBJ2-7; 10 nucleotides agree with TRBD2. The V segment lost 3 bases and the J segment 3 bases; nucleotides outside the gene matches: 5. From germline, CDR1 is DFQATT and CDR2 SNEGSKA (reference sequence). This CDR3 has 14 residues. The CDR3 is CSASSGGPNYEQYV. The CDR3, as DNA: TGCAGTGCTAGTAGCGGGGGGCCGAACTACGAGCAGTACGTC.

In nucleotides, the CDR3 is TGTGCCAGCAGCCCGGACAGGGGGCCCTACGAGCAGTACGTC. It encodes CASSPDRGPYEQYV. The V call is TRBV7-9, the J call TRBJ2-7, with TRBD1 matching 11 bases. V was pared by 5 bases and J by 2 bases, with 2 bases of the junction left unmatched. The CDR3 sequence is 14 residues long. CDR1 and CDR2 from the germline V gene are SEHNR and FQNEAQ (reference sequence).

The rearrangement joins TRBV28 to TRBJ1-2; tentatively, D is TRBD1 (5 bases). Germline CDR1 is MDHEN and CDR2 is SYDVKM. V lost 5 bases to trimming and J lost 4 bases, with 8 bases between them. This CDR3 is 12 amino acids long. CDR3 sequence (DNA): TGTGCCAGCAGTCAGGGTCCCTATGGCTACACCTTC. It codes for CASSQGPYGYTF.

V is TRBV12-3 or TRBV12-4 and J is TRBJ2-7, with D perhaps TRBD2 (5 bases). Trimming pared 1 base from V and 7 bases from J, leaving 8 bases between. This CDR3 region has 12 residues. The CDR3 protein is CASSLGPGEQYF. Here the CDR3 DNA reads TGTGCCAGCAGTTTAGGGCCGGGGGAGCAGTACTTC.

The V call is TRBV27, the J call TRBJ2-1, with D maybe TRBD2 (5 bases). The CDR3 runs to 15 residues. V was pared by 5 bases and J by 1 base, with 12 bases between. Germline V gene data show CDR1 as MNHEY and CDR2 as SMNVEV (reference sequence). The CDR3 coding sequence is TGTGCCAGCAGTCGATCGGGGAAGTCCTACAATGAGCAGTTCTTC. Its translation is CASSRSGKSYNEQFF.

The chain has TRBV27 and TRBJ2-1, with TRBD2 identical over 13 bases. The CDR3 spans 16 residues. Germline V lookup: CDR1 MNHEY, CDR2 SMNVEV (reference sequence). V lost 6 bases, J lost 10 bases, and 12 bases stayed unmatched. The CDR3 here is CASRGLAGKTHYEQFF. The CDR3 DNA sequence: TGTGCCAGCAGGGGACTAGCGGGGAAAACGCATTACGAGCAGTTCTTC.

The gene calls are TRBV7-9 and TRBJ2-5; 7 bases line up with TRBD1. Trimming took 5 bases from V and 4 from J; bases not matched to a gene: 7. The CDR3 has 14 residues. Germline CDR1 reads SEHNR; CDR2 reads FQNEAQ (reference sequence). The CDR3 is CASSPTQGRETQYF. In DNA form, the CDR3 reads TGTGCCAGCAGCCCAACACAGGGGAGAGAGACCCAGTACTTC.

The rearrangement joins TRBV29-1 to TRBJ2-5, with a possible D match to TRBD1 (6 bases). The germline gives CDR1 SQVTM, CDR2 ANQGSEA. Trimming removed 1 base from V and 7 bases from J, with 13 bases in between. The CDR3 contains 13 residues. CDR3 sequence (DNA): TGCAGCGTTGAAGGCCCAGGGGCGGGGACCCAGTACTTC. It encodes CSVEGPGAGTQYF.

The chain carries TRBV23-1 and TRBJ2-2; D is possibly TRBD1 (5 bases). TRBV23-1 is marked as an open reading frame, function uncertain. CDR3 length: 15 amino acids. Trimming took 4 bases from V and 5 from J, leaving 14 bases between them. The CDR3 DNA sequence: TGCGCCAGCAGTCTGACCAGGGAAAGGACCGGGGAGCTGTTTTTT. Encoded protein: CASSLTRERTGELFF.

This clone turned up a few times. The V and J genes are TRBV7-7 and TRBJ2-1, with D possibly being TRBD2 (8 bases). Per germline, CDR1 SSHAT and CDR2 FNYEAQ (reference sequence). Trimming cost V 5 bases and J 10 bases, with 18 bases left between them. This CDR3 has 14 amino acids. This chain's CDR3 is CASSLSAGGQEQFF. In nucleotides, the CDR3 is TGTGCCAGCAGCCTAAGTGCGGGGGGACAGGAGCAGTTCTTC.